The clone carrying this TCR beta chain was found a few times. The antigen remains unidentified. The data derive from a study of T cells in Graves' hyperthyroidism and ophthalmopathy. The study, taken as a whole, reports: Progression to ophthalmopathy was predicted a median of approximately seven months early.

Using RNA transcripts as the source, TCR beta CDR3 regions were amplified. HTBI primers drove first-round RT-PCR of the TCR CDR3. TCRdb re-called the multiplex PCR reads through MiXCR, storing one row per CDR3 protein. The profile covers 350,000 to 400,000 distinct CDR3 sequences, with about 15% appearing a single time and about 10% taken by the ten largest. V was clipped by 5 bases and J by 11 bases, with 12 bases between them. CDR3 length: 11 residues. The germline gives CDR1 SEHNR, CDR2 FQNEAQ (reference sequence). Stable hyperthyroidism: no ophthalmopathy progression over 18 months of follow-up. Diagnostic decisions used clinical symptoms, serum thyroxine and TRAb, thyroid ultrasound and orbital computed tomography.

Material for sequencing was blood. The chain joins TRBV7-9 to TRBJ2-5; either TRBD1 or TRBD2 may fit D (6 bases each). The TCR was taken from a woman aged 60-70 years with Graves' hyperthyroidism. CDR3 sequence reads: CASSLQGGQYF. CDR3 DNA sequence: TGTGCCAGCAGCCTACAGGGAGGACAGTACTTC.